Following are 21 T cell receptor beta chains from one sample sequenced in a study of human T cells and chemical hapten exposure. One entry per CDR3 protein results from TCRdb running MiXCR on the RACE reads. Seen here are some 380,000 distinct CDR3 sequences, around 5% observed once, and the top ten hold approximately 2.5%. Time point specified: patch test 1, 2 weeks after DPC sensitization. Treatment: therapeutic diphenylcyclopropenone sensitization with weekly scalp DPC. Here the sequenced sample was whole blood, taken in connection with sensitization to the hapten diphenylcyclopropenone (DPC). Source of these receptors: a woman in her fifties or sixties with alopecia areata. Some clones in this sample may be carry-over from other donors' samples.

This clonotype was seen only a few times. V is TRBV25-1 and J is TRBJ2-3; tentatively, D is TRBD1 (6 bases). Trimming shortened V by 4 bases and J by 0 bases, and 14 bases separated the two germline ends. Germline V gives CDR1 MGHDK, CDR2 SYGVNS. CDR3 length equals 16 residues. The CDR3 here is CASSGGTRTSTDTQYF. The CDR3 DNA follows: TGTGCCAGCAGTGGGGGGACAAGAACTAGCACAGATACGCAGTATTTT. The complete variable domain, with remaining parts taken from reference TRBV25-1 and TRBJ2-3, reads EADIYQTPRYLVIGTGKKITLECSQTMGHDKMYWYQQDPGMELHLIHYSYGVNSTEKGDLSSESTVSRIRTEHFPLTLESARPSHTSQYLCASSGGTRTSTDTQYFGPGTRLTVL.

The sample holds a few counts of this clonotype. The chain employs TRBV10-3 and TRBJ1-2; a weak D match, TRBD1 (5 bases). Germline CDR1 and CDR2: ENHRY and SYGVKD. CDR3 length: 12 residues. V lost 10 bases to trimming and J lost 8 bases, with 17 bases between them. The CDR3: CATQPGATGYTF. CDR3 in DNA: TGTGCCACACAACCCGGGGCCACAGGCTACACCTTC.

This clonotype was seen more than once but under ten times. CDR3 sequence (DNA): TGTGCCAGCAGCAGGGGCACCCTGGGCACTGAAGCTTTCTTT. Translation: CASSRGTLGTEAFF. This sequence joins TRBV7-8 and TRBJ1-1; D perhaps matches TRBD1 (5 bases). The CDR3 extends over 14 amino acids. In germline, CDR1 is SGHVS, CDR2 FQNEAQ. With 5 bases removed from V and 4 bases from J, the gap between germline ends came to 14 bases.

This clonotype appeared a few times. For the CDR3, the DNA is TGTGCCACCAGCAGAGCGACAGGCAGTGGGGAAGCTTTCTTT. This translates into CATSRATGSGEAFF. The gene calls are TRBV15 and TRBJ1-1, with TRBD1 as a possible D gene (6 bases). The CDR3 length is 14 residues. V shed 1 base and J shed 8 bases, with 14 bases lying between them. Germline CDR1 reads LNHNV; CDR2 reads YYDKDF (reference sequence). The variable domain in full, with the rest retrieved from reference TRBV15 and TRBJ1-1, is DAMVIQNPRYQVTQFGKPVTLSCSQTLNHNVMYWYQQKSSQAPKLLFHYYDKDFNNEADTPDNFQSRRPNTSFCFLDIRSPGLGDTAMYLCATSRATGSGEAFFGQGTRLTVV.

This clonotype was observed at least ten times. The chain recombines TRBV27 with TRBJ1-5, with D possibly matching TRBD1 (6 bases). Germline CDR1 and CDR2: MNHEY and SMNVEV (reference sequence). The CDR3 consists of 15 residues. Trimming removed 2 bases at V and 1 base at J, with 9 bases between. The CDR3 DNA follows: TGTGCCAGCAGTTTAAGCAGGGGAAGCAATCAGCCCCAGCATTTT. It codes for CASSLSRGSNQPQHF.

The CDR3 loop is CASSQARLGSTDTQYF. DNA of the CDR3: TGCGCCAGCAGCCAAGCCCGACTAGGTTCCACAGATACGCAGTATTTT. V usage is TRBV4-1 and J usage is TRBJ2-3; D possibly corresponds to TRBD2 (6 bases). V lost 1 base to trimming and J lost 2 bases, with 13 bases between them. Germline lookup yields CDR1 MGHRA and CDR2 YSYEKL. The CDR3 extends over 16 amino acids.

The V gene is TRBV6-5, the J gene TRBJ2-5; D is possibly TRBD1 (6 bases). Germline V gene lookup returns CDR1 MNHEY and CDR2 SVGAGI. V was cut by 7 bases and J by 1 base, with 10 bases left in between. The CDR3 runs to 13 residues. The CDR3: CASKYRAQETQYF. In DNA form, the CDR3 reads TGTGCCAGCAAGTACAGGGCCCAAGAGACCCAGTACTTC.

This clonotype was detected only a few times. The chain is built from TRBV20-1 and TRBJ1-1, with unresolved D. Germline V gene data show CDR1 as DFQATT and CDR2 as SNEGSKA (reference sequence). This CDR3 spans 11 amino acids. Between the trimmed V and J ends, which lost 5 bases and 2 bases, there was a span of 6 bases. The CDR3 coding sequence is TGCAGTGCTTTCTATAACACTGAAGCTTTCTTT. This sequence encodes CSAFYNTEAFF.

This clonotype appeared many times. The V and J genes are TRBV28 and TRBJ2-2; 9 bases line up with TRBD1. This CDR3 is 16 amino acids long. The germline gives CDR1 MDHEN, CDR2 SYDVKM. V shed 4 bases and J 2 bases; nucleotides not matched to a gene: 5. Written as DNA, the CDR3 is TGTGCCAGCAGTTATGAGGACAGGGGTAACACCGGGGAGCTGTTTTTT. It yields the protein CASSYEDRGNTGELFF. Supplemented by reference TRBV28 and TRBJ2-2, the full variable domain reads DVKVTQSSRYLVKRTGEKVFLECVQDMDHENMFWYRQDPGLGLRLIYFSYDVKMKEKGDIPEGYSVSREKKERFSLILESASTNQTSMYLCASSYEDRGNTGELFFGEGSRLTVL.

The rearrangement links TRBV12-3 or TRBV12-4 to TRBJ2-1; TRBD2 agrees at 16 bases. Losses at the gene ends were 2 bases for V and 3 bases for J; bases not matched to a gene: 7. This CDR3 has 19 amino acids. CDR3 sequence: CASSLPGLAGGTRYNEQFF. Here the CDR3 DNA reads TGTGCCAGCAGTTTACCGGGACTAGCGGGGGGGACACGCTACAATGAGCAGTTCTTC.

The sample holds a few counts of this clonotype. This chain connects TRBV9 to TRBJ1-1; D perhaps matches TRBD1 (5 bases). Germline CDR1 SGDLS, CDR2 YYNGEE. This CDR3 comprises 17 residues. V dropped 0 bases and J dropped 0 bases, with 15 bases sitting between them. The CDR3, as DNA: TGTGCCAGCAGCGTAGAAGGGGCCGAGGCGATGAACACTGAAGCTTTCTTT. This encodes CASSVEGAEAMNTEAFF.

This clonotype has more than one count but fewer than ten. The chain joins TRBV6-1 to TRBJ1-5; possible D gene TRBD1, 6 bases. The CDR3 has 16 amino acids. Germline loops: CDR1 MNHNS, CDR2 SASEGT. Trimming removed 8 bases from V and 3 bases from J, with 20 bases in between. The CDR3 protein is CASGAKSGEFNQPQHF. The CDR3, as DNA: TGTGCCAGCGGGGCAAAGTCAGGGGAGTTCAATCAGCCCCAGCATTTT.

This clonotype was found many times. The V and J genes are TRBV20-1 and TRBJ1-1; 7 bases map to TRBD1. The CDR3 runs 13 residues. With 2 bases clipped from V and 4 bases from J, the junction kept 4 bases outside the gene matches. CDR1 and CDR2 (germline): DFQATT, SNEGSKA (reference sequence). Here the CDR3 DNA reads TGCAGTGCTAGATCAGGGGGGAGCACTGAAGCTTTCTTT. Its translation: CSARSGGSTEAFF.

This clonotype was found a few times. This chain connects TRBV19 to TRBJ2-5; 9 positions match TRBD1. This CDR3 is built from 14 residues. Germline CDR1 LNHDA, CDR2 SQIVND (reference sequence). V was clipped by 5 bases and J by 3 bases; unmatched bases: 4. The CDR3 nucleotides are TGTGCCAGTAGTCCCGGGACAGGGAAAGAGACCCAGTACTTC. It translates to CASSPGTGKETQYF.

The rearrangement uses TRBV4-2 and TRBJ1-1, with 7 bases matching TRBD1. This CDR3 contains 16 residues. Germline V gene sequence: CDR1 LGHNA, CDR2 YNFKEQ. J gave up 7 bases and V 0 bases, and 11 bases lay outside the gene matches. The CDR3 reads CASSQDARGTEGEAFF. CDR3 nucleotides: TGTGCCAGCAGCCAAGATGCAAGGGGGACAGAGGGTGAAGCTTTCTTT.

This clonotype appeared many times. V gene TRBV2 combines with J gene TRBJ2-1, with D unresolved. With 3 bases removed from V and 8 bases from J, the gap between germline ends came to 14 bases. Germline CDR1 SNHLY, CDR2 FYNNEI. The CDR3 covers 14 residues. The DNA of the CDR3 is TGTGCCAGCAGTGAGGGGTACCTAAATGATGAGCAGTTCTTC. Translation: CASSEGYLNDEQFF.

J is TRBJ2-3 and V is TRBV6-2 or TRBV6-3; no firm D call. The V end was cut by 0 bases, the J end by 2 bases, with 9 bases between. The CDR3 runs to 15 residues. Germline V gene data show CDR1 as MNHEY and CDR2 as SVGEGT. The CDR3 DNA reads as TGTGCCAGCAGTTACTCGACAACTCCCACAGATACGCAGTATTTT. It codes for CASSYSTTPTDTQYF.

CDR3 region: CAFNRGYGNQPQHF. For the CDR3, the DNA is TGTGCCTTTAACAGGGGCTATGGCAATCAGCCCCAGCATTTT. The chain joins TRBV30 to TRBJ1-5, with TRBD1 matching over 7 bases. Germline V CDR1 and CDR2: GTSNPN, SVGIG (reference sequence). J was trimmed by 2 bases and V by 7 bases; bases with no gene match: 8. The CDR3 covers 14 residues.

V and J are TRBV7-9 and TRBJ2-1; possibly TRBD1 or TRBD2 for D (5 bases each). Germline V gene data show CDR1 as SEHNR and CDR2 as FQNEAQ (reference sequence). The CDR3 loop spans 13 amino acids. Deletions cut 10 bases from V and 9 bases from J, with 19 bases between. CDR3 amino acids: CAILGEMDTEQFF. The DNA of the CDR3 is TGTGCCATCTTGGGGGAGATGGATACTGAGCAGTTCTTC.

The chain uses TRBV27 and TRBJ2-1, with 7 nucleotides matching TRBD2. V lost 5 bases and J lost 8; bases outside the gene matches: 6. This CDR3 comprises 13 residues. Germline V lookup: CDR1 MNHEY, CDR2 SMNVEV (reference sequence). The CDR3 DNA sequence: TGTGCCAGCAGTGACCAGCGGGGCTATGAGCAGTTCTTC. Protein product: CASSDQRGYEQFF.

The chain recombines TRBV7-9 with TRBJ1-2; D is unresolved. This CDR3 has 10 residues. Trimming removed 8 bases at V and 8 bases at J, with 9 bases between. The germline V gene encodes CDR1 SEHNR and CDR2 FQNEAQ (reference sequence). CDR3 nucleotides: TGTGCCAGCGGAAGTTCGGGCTACACCTTC. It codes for CASGSSGYTF.